This T cell receptor beta chain was captured in a study of shared clonotypes between healthy human individuals. Study-level information: Those who served as donors were two women and a few men between the ages of 18 and 49. Findings and caveats of the study: Researchers sampled only blood; tissue repertoires likely differ.

Assay used: immunoSEQ multiplex PCR; TCRdb lists only in-frame clones, some missing. This table has more than 150,000 clones, roughly 70% appearing once. As to this clone: Its antigen is still unknown.

The sequenced sample was memory CD4+ T cells sorted from blood. Noted subset: CD45RA-negative fraction. The sequence derives from a man aged 25 to 45 in good health.

The DNA for the CDR3 is TGTGCCAGCAGCGTTAACCAGAGGATAGGCGGCTACACCTTC. Translation gives CASSVNQRIGGYTF. The chain has TRBV9 and TRBJ1-2; D is undetermined. V was pared by 2 bases and J by 8 bases, with 16 bases between. The germline CDR1 and CDR2 sequences are SGDLS and YYNGEE. This CDR3 is built from 14 residues.